The 20 T cell receptor beta chains below were found in one sample sequenced in a study of cytomegalovirus exposure and HLA in healthy donors. The data were produced by immunoSEQ multiplex PCR, yet TCRdb's version contains in-frame clones alone and is incomplete. The sample carries approximately 270,000 clones, about 90% recorded once. Sequencing used PBMCs. The origin of the receptors is a woman between 18 and 29 years old in good health and CMV-seronegative.

DNA of the CDR3: TGTGCCAGCAGTGAGCGACAGGACTCCTACGAGCAGTACTTC. The encoded protein is CASSERQDSYEQYF. This chain connects TRBV2 to TRBJ2-7; the D gene is possibly TRBD1 (6 bases). Germline V gene data show CDR1 as SNHLY and CDR2 as FYNNEI. V lost 3 bases and J 0 bases, leaving 9 bases between the germline ends. CDR3 length equals 14 residues.

This chain uses TRBV5-4 with TRBJ2-5; TRBD1 might be the D (6 bases). The V end lost 6 bases, the J end lost 7 bases, and 22 bases lay between the germline ends. Germline values: CDR1 SGHNT, CDR2 YYREEE (reference sequence). The CDR3 extends over 15 amino acids. The CDR3 DNA is TGTGCCAGCACCTCGCCGGGACAAGAAGGCGGGACCCAGTACTTC. It is translated as CASTSPGQEGGTQYF.

V and J are TRBV4-3 and TRBJ2-1, with 9 bases aligning to TRBD1. Looked up from germline, CDR1 is LGHNA and CDR2 is YSLEER. This CDR3 spans 16 amino acids. Trimming took 0 bases from V and 8 from J; bases not matched to a gene: 8. The CDR3 DNA sequence: TGCGCCAGCAGCCAAGATCGGACAGGGGCCTTCGATGAGCAGTTCTTC. It encodes CASSQDRTGAFDEQFF.

V gene TRBV5-1 combines with J gene TRBJ1-1, with 7 bases aligning to TRBD1. Unmatched junction bases numbered 9, after V lost 3 bases and J lost 7 bases. The CDR3 is 14 residues long. Germline CDR1 reads SGHRS; CDR2 reads YFSETQ. The CDR3 coding sequence is TGCGCCAGCAGCTCCGGGACAGAGGGGGTTGAAGCTTTCTTT. Translation: CASSSGTEGVEAFF.

The chain is built from TRBV13 and TRBJ1-6, with 8 bases that match TRBD1. Per the germline V gene, CDR1 is PRHDT and CDR2 is FYEKMQ (reference sequence). This CDR3 comprises 17 residues. The ends lost 3 bases at V and 2 bases at J; junction bases unmatched: 6. CDR3 nucleotide sequence: TGTGCCAGCAGCTTCTGGACAGGGAACCCCTATAATTCACCCCTCCACTTT. Translation: CASSFWTGNPYNSPLHF.

The chain links TRBV4-3 to TRBJ2-3; TRBD2 matches at 11 bases. Trimming took 4 bases from V and 1 from J; bases not matched to a gene: 7. Per the germline V gene, CDR1 is LGHNA and CDR2 is YSLEER. The CDR3 totals 17 residues. For the CDR3, the DNA is TGCGCCAGCAGCCTCAGACTAGCGGGGATCCGCACAGATACGCAGTATTTT. Encoded protein: CASSLRLAGIRTDTQYF.

V and J are TRBV18 and TRBJ2-3; 9 bases match TRBD1. Germline lookup yields CDR1 KGHSH and CDR2 LQKENI. V gave up 4 bases and J gave up 3 bases; unmatched junction bases: 5. The CDR3 length is 15 residues. The CDR3 sequence: CASSLNRGRTDTQYF. In nucleotides, the CDR3 is TGTGCCAGCTCACTTAACAGGGGGCGAACAGATACGCAGTATTTT.

The chain couples TRBV6-5 to TRBJ2-7, with no clear D. Per germline, CDR1 MNHEY and CDR2 SVGAGI. CDR3 length: 12 amino acids. With 2 bases removed from V and 2 bases from J, the gap between germline ends came to 4 bases. The CDR3 here is CASSYITYEQYF. CDR3 DNA sequence: TGTGCCAGCAGTTACATCACCTACGAGCAGTACTTC.

The chain uses TRBV4-1 and TRBJ2-7, with 7 bases that match TRBD2. The trim removed 1 base at V and 2 bases at J, leaving 5 bases unmatched. This CDR3 has 15 amino acids. Germline CDR1 and CDR2: MGHRA and YSYEKL. DNA for the CDR3: TGCGCCAGCAGCCAAGGGGGAGGGGCGACCTACGAGCAGTACTTC. The encoded protein is CASSQGGGATYEQYF.

This clone was seen just once. The chain employs TRBV4-2 and TRBJ2-7; 7 bases map to TRBD1. V shed 7 bases, J shed 2 bases, and the junction held 11 bases outside the gene matches. Germline V lookup: CDR1 LGHNA, CDR2 YNFKEQ. The CDR3 is 15 amino acids. CDR3 DNA sequence: TGTGCCAGCAACGGACAGGACCTTCACCCCTACGAGCAGTACGTC. The encoded protein is CASNGQDLHPYEQYV.

The table lists this clone with a count of one. The chain has TRBV4-1 and TRBJ2-1, with unresolved D. Deletions cut 2 bases from V and 12 bases from J, with 11 bases between. The CDR3 has 12 residues. The germline gives CDR1 MGHRA, CDR2 YSYEKL. The CDR3 DNA reads TGCGCCAGCAGCCAAAACGCAGAGGTGCAGTTCTTC. Translation: CASSQNAEVQFF.

The rearrangement links TRBV6-5 to TRBJ1-6; D gene uncertain. The V end was cut by 4 bases, the J end by 6 bases, with 10 bases between. Germline V lookup: CDR1 MNHEY, CDR2 SVGAGI. The length of the CDR3 is 14 residues. CDR3 nucleotides: TGTGCCAGCAGTTCCCGGGGTTTTAATTCACCCCTCCACTTT. It codes for CASSSRGFNSPLHF.

The V gene is TRBV5-1, the J gene TRBJ1-1; 8 nucleotides match TRBD1. The CDR3 runs to 13 residues. V shed 7 bases, J shed 2 bases, and the junction held 4 bases outside the gene matches. Germline loops: CDR1 SGHRS, CDR2 YFSETQ. In DNA, the CDR3 is TGCGCCAGCTCGGGACAGGCTAACACTGAAGCTTTCTTT. It specifies CASSGQANTEAFF.

CDR3 DNA: TGCGCCAGCAGTGACTTCCGGGGGTTTGGCTATGGCTACACCTTC. Translated, it gives CASSDFRGFGYGYTF. The V and J genes are TRBV10-2 and TRBJ1-2; D possibly corresponds to TRBD1 (5 bases). This CDR3 contains 15 residues. The ends were cut back, 3 bases at V and 4 bases at J, with 15 bases in the middle. Germline V CDR1 and CDR2: WSHSY, SAAADI.

The chain joins TRBV28 to TRBJ1-4; perhaps TRBD1 as D (5 bases). The CDR3 has 16 residues. Germline values: CDR1 MDHEN, CDR2 SYDVKM. Trimming shortened V by 5 bases and J by 0 bases, and 13 bases separated the two germline ends. CDR3 bases: TGTGCCAGCAGTCGGGACTTCCGAACAACTAATGAAAAACTGTTTTTT. Its protein is CASSRDFRTTNEKLFF.

Only a few counts were recorded for this clone. This chain joins TRBV7-9 and TRBJ1-1, with a possible D match to TRBD1 (5 bases). This CDR3 spans 12 amino acids. CDR1 SEHNR and CDR2 FQNEAQ come from the germline V gene (reference sequence). Deletions cut 4 bases from V and 10 bases from J, with 13 bases between. Here the CDR3 DNA reads TGTGCCAGCAGCTCCGGGGGGAGGCGAGCTTTCTTT. As protein: CASSSGGRRAFF.

The CDR3 spells CASSFLGGSEGYTF. CDR3 DNA: TGTGCCAGCAGTTTCCTCGGCGGGTCGGAGGGCTACACCTTC. V gene TRBV27 combines with J gene TRBJ1-2; D gene ambiguous. The CDR3 extends over 14 amino acids. V was pared by 3 bases and J by 8 bases, with 16 bases between. The germline V gene encodes CDR1 MNHEY and CDR2 SMNVEV (reference sequence).

V gene TRBV11-1 combines with J gene TRBJ2-1, with 9 bases lining up with TRBD2. The trim removed 3 bases at V and 6 bases at J, leaving 6 bases unmatched. Germline CDR1 is SGHAT and CDR2 is FQDESV (reference sequence). This CDR3 has 15 amino acids. CDR3: CASSFGGGASNEQFF. In nucleotides, the CDR3 is TGTGCCAGCAGCTTCGGCGGGGGGGCGAGCAATGAGCAGTTCTTC.

The chain uses TRBV5-1 and TRBJ1-2; tentatively, D is TRBD1 (5 bases). Trimming took off 4 bases at V and 3 bases at J, with 16 bases between the two ends. CDR1 SGHRS and CDR2 YFSETQ come from the germline V gene. This CDR3 is 15 amino acids long. The CDR3 DNA is TGCGCCAGCAGCCAGGGAGGGACCGCCGACTATGGCTACACCTTC. Its protein product is CASSQGGTADYGYTF.

The chain uses TRBV4-1 and TRBJ2-2; possible D gene TRBD2, 6 bases. The CDR3 covers 14 residues. Trimming removed 5 bases at V and 8 bases at J, with 15 bases between. CDR1 is MGHRA, CDR2 YSYEKL, per germline. CDR3 sequence: CASSESGGLGELFF. As DNA, the CDR3 is TGCGCCAGCAGCGAATCCGGAGGGTTAGGGGAGCTGTTTTTT.